This passage covers 18 T cell receptor beta chains from one sample sequenced in a study of shared clonotypes between healthy human individuals. The protocol was immunoSEQ multiplex PCR, while the TCRdb copy is restricted to in-frame clones and leaves out a portion. This table has 2 million to 3 million clones, around nine tenths appearing once. The sequencing sample was made of naive CD4+ T cells sorted from blood. The subset is: CD45RA+ positively selected. Receptors originate from a man aged 18 to 30 in good health.

This clone is a singleton in its sample. The J gene is TRBJ2-1, the V gene TRBV10-1; the D call may be TRBD1 or TRBD2 (7 bases each). Germline V gives CDR1 WNHNN, CDR2 SYGVQD (reference sequence). The V gene lost 6 bases and the J gene lost 7 bases, with 25 bases spanning the gap. This CDR3 has 17 residues. In nucleotides, the CDR3 is TGCGCCAGCAGCCCGGGGGGAGACAGGGCGGGTACGAATGAGCAGTTCTTC. Its translation is CASSPGGDRAGTNEQFF.

This clone came up once. In DNA, the CDR3 is TGCGCCAGCAGCTTGGAAGGTGGCAGTAGCACAGATACGCAGTATTTT. Protein: CASSLEGGSSTDTQYF. This rearrangement joins TRBV5-1 to TRBJ2-3; D is undetermined. In germline, CDR1 is SGHRS, CDR2 YFSETQ. The V and J ends lost 0 bases and 0 bases respectively, with 11 bases between them. The CDR3 sequence is 16 residues long.

The chain joins TRBV5-1 to TRBJ2-7; D is undetermined. The CDR3 consists of 15 residues. V gave up 0 bases and J gave up 11 bases, with 21 bases separating them. CDR1 SGHRS and CDR2 YFSETQ come from the germline V gene. The CDR3 DNA follows: TGCGCCAGCAGCTTGGCCGAGATCCAGCCCCAGGAAAAGTACTTC. This encodes CASSLAEIQPQEKYF.

The V call is TRBV10-1, the J call TRBJ2-7, with 8 bases aligning to TRBD1. J was trimmed by 4 bases and V by 4 bases; bases with no gene match: 6. Germline V gene lookup returns CDR1 WNHNN and CDR2 SYGVQD (reference sequence). The CDR3 has 14 amino acids. The CDR3: CASSGPDRAYEQYF. The CDR3 DNA reads TGCGCCAGCAGTGGTCCGGACAGGGCATACGAGCAGTACTTC.

V usage is TRBV30 and J usage is TRBJ2-3; 7 nucleotides match TRBD1. V was pared by 2 bases and J by 8 bases, with 13 bases of the junction left unmatched. The CDR3 covers 15 residues. Per germline, CDR1 GTSNPN and CDR2 SVGIG (reference sequence). DNA of the CDR3: TGTGCCTGGAGTTCGACAGGGAGAAATGTTGGTACGCAGTATTTT. Protein product: CAWSSTGRNVGTQYF.

The chain carries TRBV12-5 and TRBJ2-7; D gene ambiguous. Between the trimmed V and J ends, which lost 1 base and 5 bases, there was a span of 9 bases. The CDR3 spans 13 residues. Per germline, CDR1 LGHNT and CDR2 FRNRAP. The CDR3 reads CASGLGVGHEQYF. The DNA for the CDR3 is TGTGCTAGTGGTTTGGGGGTAGGTCACGAGCAGTACTTC.

On this clone: The final CDR3 position lacks the conserved phenylalanine or tryptophan, pointing to a likely read error. The DNA is omitted, as the CDR3 cannot be located on it reliably, and the CDR3 follows TCRdb's listing. This chain uses TRBV6-6 with TRBJ1-2; the DNA was not used to check the table's D call, TRBD1. CDR1 and CDR2 (germline): MNHNY, SVGAGI (reference sequence). Both ends counted, the CDR3 spans 14 residues. The CDR3 region is CASSPLTGTEVISI.

This sequence joins TRBV11-2 and TRBJ1-5; TRBD1 agrees at 7 bases. The V segment lost 4 bases and the J segment 5 bases; nucleotides outside the gene matches: 5. Germline V gene data show CDR1 as SGHAT and CDR2 as FQNNGV. The CDR3 spans 14 residues. The CDR3 DNA follows: TGTGCCAGCAGCTCTCAGGGGGTCGATCAGCCCCAGCATTTT. Encoded protein: CASSSQGVDQPQHF.

This clone was detected a few times. This sequence joins TRBV5-1 and TRBJ1-1; no reliable D call. The CDR3 totals 13 residues. V gave up 1 base and J gave up 1 base, with 5 bases separating them. Germline loops: CDR1 SGHRS, CDR2 YFSETQ. As DNA, the CDR3 is TGCGCCAGCAGCTTGTCCCCGAACACTGAAGCTTTCTTT. Protein sequence: CASSLSPNTEAFF.

The chain carries TRBV5-1 and TRBJ2-5, with TRBD1 identical over 8 bases. This CDR3 is built from 15 residues. V lost 3 bases, J lost 5 bases, and 9 bases stayed unmatched. The germline V gene has CDR1 SGHRS and CDR2 YFSETQ. The CDR3 nucleotides are TGCGCCAGCAGCTCGTGGACAGGGCCGGGGGAGACCCAGTACTTC. As protein: CASSSWTGPGETQYF.

Worth noting for this clone: Other DNA sequences from this sample encode an identical CDR3 as well. This sequence joins TRBV18 and TRBJ2-3; 7 bases align to TRBD2. This CDR3 is built from 15 residues. Trimming cost V 3 bases and J 0 bases; bases outside gene matches: 3. The germline V gene has CDR1 KGHSH and CDR2 LQKENI. The chain's CDR3 is CASSPLAGSTDTQYF. CDR3 nucleotide sequence: TGTGCCAGCTCACCTTTAGCGGGCAGCACAGATACGCAGTATTTT.

The chain joins TRBV28 to TRBJ2-4; D is possibly TRBD1 (5 bases). The CDR3 length is 15 residues. The germline CDR1 and CDR2 sequences are MDHEN and SYDVKM. V gave up 5 bases and J gave up 0 bases, with 11 bases separating them. CDR3 region: CASSITGPAKNIQYF. The CDR3 nucleotides read TGTGCCAGCAGTATTACAGGACCAGCCAAAAACATTCAGTACTTC.

In the case of this clone: Other DNA sequences in the sample encode the same CDR3. The gene calls are TRBV7-9 and TRBJ1-1, with D possibly being TRBD1 (5 bases). CDR1 and CDR2 (germline): SEHNR, FQNEAQ (reference sequence). Trimming took 3 bases from V and 2 from J, leaving 10 bases between them. The CDR3 length is 14 residues. The chain's CDR3 is CASSFTQANTEAFF. The CDR3 bases are TGTGCCAGCAGCTTTACACAGGCAAACACTGAAGCTTTCTTT.

CDR3 protein: CASSSPGQGLSYEQYF. CDR3 DNA sequence: TGTGCCAGCAGTTCACCGGGACAGGGCCTCTCCTACGAGCAGTACTTC. The chain combines TRBV28 with TRBJ2-7; 9 positions match TRBD1. Germline CDR1 MDHEN, CDR2 SYDVKM. The CDR3 runs 16 residues. With 4 bases clipped from V and 0 bases from J, the junction kept 7 bases outside the gene matches.

Only one count was recorded for this clone. V gene TRBV19 combines with J gene TRBJ2-5; no clear D gene. Germline loops: CDR1 LNHDA, CDR2 SQIVND (reference sequence). CDR3 length: 14 amino acids. The V and J ends lost 1 base and 3 bases respectively, with 9 bases between them. CDR3 protein: CASSIVGLEETQYF. In DNA form, the CDR3 reads TGTGCCAGTAGTATAGTGGGCTTAGAAGAGACCCAGTACTTC.

The CDR3 bases are TGTGCCAGCACTGGAGGGACAGGCACGACCCAGCATTTT. Translation: CASTGGTGTTQHF. The chain links TRBV28 to TRBJ1-5; TRBD1 matches at 8 bases. The CDR3 extends over 13 amino acids. With V trimmed by 7 bases and J by 11 bases, 10 bases remained unmatched. The germline CDR1 and CDR2 sequences are MDHEN and SYDVKM.

Regarding this clone: The same CDR3 can be traced to other DNA sequences in this sample. This CDR3 is CASSLAGTGNEKLFF. DNA for the CDR3: TGTGCCAGCAGCTTAGCGGGCACAGGTAACGAAAAACTGTTTTTT. The chain combines TRBV7-9 with TRBJ1-4; perhaps TRBD1 as D (5 bases). Germline CDR1 is SEHNR and CDR2 is FQNEAQ (reference sequence). V shed 0 bases and J shed 8 bases, with 13 bases lying between them. The CDR3 length is 15 residues.

This chain joins TRBV2 and TRBJ2-5; a weak D match, TRBD1 (5 bases). V lost 5 bases and J 4 bases, leaving 14 bases between the germline ends. CDR1 SNHLY and CDR2 FYNNEI come from the germline V gene. This CDR3 is built from 14 residues. The CDR3 region is CASSRARVGETQYF. CDR3 DNA: TGTGCCAGCAGTAGAGCCAGGGTCGGAGAGACCCAGTACTTC.